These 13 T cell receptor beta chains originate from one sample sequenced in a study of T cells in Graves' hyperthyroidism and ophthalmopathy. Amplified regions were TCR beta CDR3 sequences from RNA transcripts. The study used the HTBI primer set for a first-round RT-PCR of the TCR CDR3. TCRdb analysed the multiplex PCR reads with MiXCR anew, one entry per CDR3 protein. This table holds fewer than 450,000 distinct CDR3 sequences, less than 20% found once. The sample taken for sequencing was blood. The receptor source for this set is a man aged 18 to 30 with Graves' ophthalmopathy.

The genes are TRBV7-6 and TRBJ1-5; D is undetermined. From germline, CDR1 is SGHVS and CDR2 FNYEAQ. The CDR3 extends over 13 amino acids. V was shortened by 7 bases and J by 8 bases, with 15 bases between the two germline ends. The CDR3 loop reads CASNESYQKPQHF. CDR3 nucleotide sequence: TGTGCCAGCAACGAATCTTACCAGAAGCCCCAGCATTTT.

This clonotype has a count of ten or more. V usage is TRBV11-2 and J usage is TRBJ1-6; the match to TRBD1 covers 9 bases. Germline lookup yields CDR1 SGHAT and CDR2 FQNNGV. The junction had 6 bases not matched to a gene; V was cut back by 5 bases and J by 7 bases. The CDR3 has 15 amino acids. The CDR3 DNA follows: TGTGCCAGCAGCCTCGGACAGGGGCTAAATTCACCCCTCCACTTT. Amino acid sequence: CASSLGQGLNSPLHF.

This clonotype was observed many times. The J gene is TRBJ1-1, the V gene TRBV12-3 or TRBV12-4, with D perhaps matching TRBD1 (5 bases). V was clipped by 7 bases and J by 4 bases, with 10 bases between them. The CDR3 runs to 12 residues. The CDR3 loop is CASIQGSTEAFF. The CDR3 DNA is TGTGCCAGCATCCAGGGTAGCACTGAAGCTTTCTTT.

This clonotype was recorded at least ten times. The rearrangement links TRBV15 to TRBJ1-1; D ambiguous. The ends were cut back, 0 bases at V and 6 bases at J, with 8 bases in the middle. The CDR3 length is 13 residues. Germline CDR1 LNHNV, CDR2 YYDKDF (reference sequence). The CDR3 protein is CATSRDEESEAFF. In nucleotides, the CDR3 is TGTGCCACCAGCAGAGATGAAGAGTCTGAAGCTTTCTTT.

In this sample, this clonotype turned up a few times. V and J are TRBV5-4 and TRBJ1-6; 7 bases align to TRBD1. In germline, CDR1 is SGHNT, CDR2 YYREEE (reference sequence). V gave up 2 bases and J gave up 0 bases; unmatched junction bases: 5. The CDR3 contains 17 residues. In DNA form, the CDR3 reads TGTGCCAGCAGCTTCTCCCGGGACAGCTCCTATAATTCACCCCTCCACTTT. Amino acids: CASSFSRDSSYNSPLHF.

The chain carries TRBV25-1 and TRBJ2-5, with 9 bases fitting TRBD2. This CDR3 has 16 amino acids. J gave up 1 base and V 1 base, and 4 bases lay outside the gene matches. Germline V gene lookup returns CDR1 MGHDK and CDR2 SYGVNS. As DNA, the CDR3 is TGTGCCAGCAGTGAATCCCAGACTAGCGGCCAAGAGACCCAGTACTTC. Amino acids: CASSESQTSGQETQYF.

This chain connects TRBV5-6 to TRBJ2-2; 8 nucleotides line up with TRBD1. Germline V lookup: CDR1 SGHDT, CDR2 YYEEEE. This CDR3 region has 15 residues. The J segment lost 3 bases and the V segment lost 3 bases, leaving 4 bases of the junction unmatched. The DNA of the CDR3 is TGTGCCAGCAGCTCCAGGGGGCTCGACACCGGGGAGCTGTTTTTT. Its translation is CASSSRGLDTGELFF.

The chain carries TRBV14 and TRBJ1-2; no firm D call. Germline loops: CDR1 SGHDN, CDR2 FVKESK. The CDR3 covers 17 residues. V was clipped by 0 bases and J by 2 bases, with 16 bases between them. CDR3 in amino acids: CASSQDARHAVNYGYTF. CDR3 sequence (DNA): TGTGCCAGCAGCCAAGATGCCAGGCACGCCGTGAACTATGGCTACACCTTC. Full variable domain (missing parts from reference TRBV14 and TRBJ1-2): EAGVTQFPSHSVIEKGQTVTLRCDPISGHDNLYWYRRVMGKEIKFLLHFVKESKQDESGMPNNRFLAERTGGTYSTLKVQPAELEDSGVYFCASSQDARHAVNYGYTFGSGTRLTVV.

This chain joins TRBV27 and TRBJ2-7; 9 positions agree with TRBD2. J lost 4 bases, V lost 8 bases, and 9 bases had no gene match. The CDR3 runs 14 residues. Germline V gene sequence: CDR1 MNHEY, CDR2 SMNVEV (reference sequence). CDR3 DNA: TGTGCCAGCGCCCCCAGCGCGGGGGGGTACGAGCAGTACTTC. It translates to CASAPSAGGYEQYF.

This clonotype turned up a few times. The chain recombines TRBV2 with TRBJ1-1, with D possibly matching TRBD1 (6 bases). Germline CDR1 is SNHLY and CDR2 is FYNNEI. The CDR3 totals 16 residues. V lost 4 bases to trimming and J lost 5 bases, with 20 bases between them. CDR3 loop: CASSGTATGARTEAFF. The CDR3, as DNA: TGTGCCAGCAGTGGGACAGCTACAGGAGCGAGAACTGAAGCTTTCTTT.

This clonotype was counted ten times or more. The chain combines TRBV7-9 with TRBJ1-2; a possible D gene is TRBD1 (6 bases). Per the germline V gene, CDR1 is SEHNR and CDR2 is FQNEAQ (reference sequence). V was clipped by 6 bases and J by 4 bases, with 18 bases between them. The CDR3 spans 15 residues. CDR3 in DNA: TGTGCCAGCAGTCCTAATTACAGGGACGTCTATGGCTACACCTTC. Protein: CASSPNYRDVYGYTF. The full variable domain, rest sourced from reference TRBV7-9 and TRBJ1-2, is DTGVSQNPRHKITKRGQNVTFRCDPISEHNRLYWYRQTLGQGPEFLTYFQNEAQLEKSRLLSDRFSAERPKGSFSTLEIQRTEQGDSAMYLCASSPNYRDVYGYTFGSGTRLTVV.

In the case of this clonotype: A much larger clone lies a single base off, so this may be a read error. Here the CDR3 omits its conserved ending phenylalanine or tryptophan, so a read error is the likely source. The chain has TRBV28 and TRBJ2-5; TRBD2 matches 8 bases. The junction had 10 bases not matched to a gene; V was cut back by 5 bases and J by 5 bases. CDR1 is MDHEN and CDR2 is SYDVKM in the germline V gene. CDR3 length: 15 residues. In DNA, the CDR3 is TGTGCCAGCAGTCCACCCGGGACTAGTAGTGAGACCCAGTACTCC. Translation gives CASSPPGTSSETQYS.

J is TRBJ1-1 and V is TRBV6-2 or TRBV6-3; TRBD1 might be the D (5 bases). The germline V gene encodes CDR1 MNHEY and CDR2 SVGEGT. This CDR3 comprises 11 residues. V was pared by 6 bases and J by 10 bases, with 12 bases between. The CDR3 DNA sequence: TGTGCCAGCAGCTCAGGGACGGGAGCTTTCTTT. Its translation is CASSSGTGAFF.